The 30 T cell receptor beta chains given below trace back to one sample, sequenced in a study of blood T cell repertoires in COVID-19. Clones were read by immunoSEQ multiplex PCR, and TCRdb kept only the in-frame ones, dropping some. Altogether roughly 250,000 clones are present, about 80% being singletons, with the ten largest covering less than 8%. Sequencing input: peripheral blood. These receptors all stem from a woman aged 50 to 60 with acute or convalescent COVID-19.

Comment on this clone: The junction and the germline gene differ at one end; a read error may be behind it. The rearrangement joins TRBV7-7 to TRBJ2-5; 9 bases are shared with TRBD2. The germline CDR1 and CDR2 sequences are SSHAT and FNYEAQ (reference sequence). The CDR3 is made up of 16 amino acids. CDR3 region: CASSPRAGGIQETQYF. CDR3 in DNA: TGTGCTAGCAGCCCCCGAGCGGGGGGTATTCAAGAGACCCAGTACTTC.

This sequence joins TRBV4-3 and TRBJ1-1; D remains unclear. CDR1 and CDR2 (germline): LGHNA, YSLEER. CDR3 size: 14 residues. Trimming left V 0 bases short and J 2 bases short, with 7 bases between. CDR3 DNA sequence: TGCGCCAGCAGCCAAGATTTAATTAACACTGAAGCTTTCTTT. As protein: CASSQDLINTEAFF.

The CDR3 spells CASSYSIRAEYGYTF. Here the CDR3 DNA reads TGTGCCAGCAGTTACTCGATCAGGGCTGAATATGGCTACACCTTC. V usage is TRBV6-5 and J usage is TRBJ1-2; D is possibly TRBD1 (5 bases). Between the trimmed V and J ends, which lost 0 bases and 5 bases, there was a span of 13 bases. Germline V lookup: CDR1 MNHEY, CDR2 SVGAGI. The CDR3 totals 15 residues.

In DNA form, the CDR3 reads TGTGCCAGTGCTGACGTGGGGAGGCGGAACACCATATATTTT. Translation: CASADVGRRNTIYF. The chain joins TRBV6-5 to TRBJ1-3; no clear D gene. Germline V gene data show CDR1 as MNHEY and CDR2 as SVGAGI. The CDR3 has 14 amino acids. With 9 bases removed from V and 7 bases from J, the gap between germline ends came to 19 bases.

Of note for this clone: This same CDR3 is encoded by further DNA sequences in the sample. The chain uses TRBV27 and TRBJ1-2, with D perhaps TRBD1 (5 bases). Germline CDR1 reads MNHEY; CDR2 reads SMNVEV (reference sequence). V was shortened by 3 bases and J by 3 bases, with 8 bases between the two germline ends. This CDR3 has 13 residues. This CDR3 is CASSLQGDYGYTF. The CDR3 DNA sequence: TGTGCCAGCAGTTTGCAGGGTGACTATGGCTACACCTTC.

The rearrangement joins TRBV19 to TRBJ2-3; TRBD2 agrees at 10 bases. Per the germline V gene, CDR1 is LNHDA and CDR2 is SQIVND (reference sequence). V was pared by 6 bases and J by 7 bases, with 10 bases of the junction left unmatched. This CDR3 contains 15 residues. In DNA form, the CDR3 reads TGTGCCAGTAGGTCACTAGCGGGGCTGGGAAATACGCAGTATTTT. Amino acid sequence: CASRSLAGLGNTQYF.

This clone came up once. V and J are TRBV19 and TRBJ1-4; maybe TRBD1 (5 bases). Germline CDR1 and CDR2: LNHDA and SQIVND (reference sequence). V lost 5 bases and J 0 bases, leaving 7 bases between the germline ends. This CDR3 comprises 14 residues. The CDR3 DNA reads as TGTGCCAGTAGTGCGACAGCAACTAATGAAAAACTGTTTTTT. Its translation is CASSATATNEKLFF.

This rearrangement joins TRBV7-2 to TRBJ1-4, with 8 nucleotides matching TRBD1. Germline values: CDR1 SGHTA, CDR2 FQGNSA. This CDR3 is built from 14 residues. V shed 5 bases, J shed 13 bases, and the junction held 12 bases outside the gene matches. CDR3 in DNA: TGTGCCAGCAGCCCGGACAGGGCGTCTCCAATACTGTTTTTT. Amino acids: CASSPDRASPILFF. Supplemented by reference TRBV7-2 and TRBJ1-4, the full variable domain reads GAGVSQSPSNKVTEKGKDVELRCDPISGHTALYWYRQSLGQGLEFLIYFQGNSAPDKSGLPSDRFSAERTGGSVSTLTIQRTQQEDSAVYLCASSPDRASPILFFGSGTQLSVL.

The gene calls are TRBV21-1 and TRBJ2-7; no DNA check was done on the table's D call, TRBD1. TRBV21-1 is assigned pseudogene status. This CDR3 is built from 15 residues. The DNA for the CDR3 is TGTGCCAGCAGCACCGGACAGGGCAAATTGTATGAGCAGTACTTC. This gives the protein CASSTGQGKLYEQYF.

The genes are TRBV4-2 and TRBJ1-1, with D perhaps TRBD1 (5 bases). This CDR3 contains 20 residues. CDR1 is LGHNA and CDR2 is YNFKEQ in the germline V gene. Trimming cost V 0 bases and J 3 bases, with 26 bases left between them. DNA for the CDR3: TGTGCCAGCAGCCAAGATAGTTTAGGAGGGGCCGGCAGAGGGTACACTGAAGCTTTCTTT. Translating it yields CASSQDSLGGAGRGYTEAFF.

This clone was seen once. CDR3 sequence reads: CASALGGLFSEQYF. The CDR3 coding sequence is TGTGCCAGCGCCTTGGGGGGGCTCTTTTCCGAGCAGTACTTC. V and J are TRBV6-5 and TRBJ2-7, with D perhaps matching TRBD2 (7 bases). V lost 8 bases and J lost 6, with 20 bases in between. Germline V lookup: CDR1 MNHEY, CDR2 SVGAGI. The CDR3 has 14 residues.

The chain combines TRBV28 with TRBJ2-4; maybe TRBD2 (5 bases). Germline V gene data show CDR1 as MDHEN and CDR2 as SYDVKM. The V gene lost 5 bases and the J gene lost 0 bases, with 11 bases spanning the gap. The CDR3 length is 15 residues. CDR3 region: CASSPPSGAKNIQYF. CDR3 DNA sequence: TGTGCCAGCAGTCCCCCCAGCGGAGCCAAAAACATTCAGTACTTC.

CDR3 sequence reads: CASSLRQVMDGYTF. Written as DNA, the CDR3 is TGTGCCAGCAGCCTAAGACAGGTGATGGATGGCTACACCTTC. This chain connects TRBV5-4 to TRBJ1-2; D perhaps matches TRBD1 (6 bases). The germline V gene has CDR1 SGHNT and CDR2 YYREEE (reference sequence). This CDR3 comprises 14 residues. Trimming took 4 bases from V and 6 from J, leaving 16 bases between them.

V gene TRBV5-5 combines with J gene TRBJ2-1, with D tentatively TRBD2 (6 bases). The CDR3 consists of 15 residues. Germline assignment: CDR1 SGHKS and CDR2 YYEKEE (reference sequence). Trimming removed 4 bases from V and 6 bases from J, with 17 bases in between. In nucleotides, the CDR3 is TGTGCCAGCAGCCGTGACCCGGGCGGGGTCAATGAGCAGTTCTTC. Its protein is CASSRDPGGVNEQFF. Based on the CDR3 plus reference TRBV5-5 and TRBJ2-1, the full variable domain is DAGVTQSPTHLIKTRGQQVTLRCSPISGHKSVSWYQQVLGQGPQFIFQYYEKEERGRGNFPDRFSARQFPNYSSELNVNALLLGDSALYLCASSRDPGGVNEQFFGPGTRLTVL.

The chain links TRBV19 to TRBJ2-1; 8 bases line up with TRBD2. V trimming: 2 bases; J trimming: 4 bases; junction bases outside the gene matches: 4. The CDR3 is 15 amino acids. Germline assignment: CDR1 LNHDA and CDR2 SQIVND (reference sequence). The CDR3 sequence is CASSIIAGPYNEQFF. The CDR3 nucleotides are TGTGCCAGTAGTATAATAGCGGGACCTTACAATGAGCAGTTCTTC.

The chain's CDR3 is CASSPTIQETQYF. DNA for the CDR3: TGTGCCAGCTCACCCACAATCCAAGAGACCCAGTACTTC. This chain uses TRBV18 with TRBJ2-5; D not certain. This CDR3 is 13 amino acids long. Trimming took 3 bases from V and 1 from J, leaving 6 bases between them. Germline-derived CDR1 and CDR2 are KGHSH and LQKENI.

The rearrangement uses TRBV27 and TRBJ1-3; a possible D gene is TRBD1 (5 bases). This CDR3 is 13 amino acids long. Trimming left V 3 bases short and J 7 bases short, with 10 bases between. CDR1 MNHEY and CDR2 SMNVEV come from the germline V gene (reference sequence). The CDR3 loop reads CASSFGGSNTIYF. DNA of the CDR3: TGTGCCAGCAGTTTCGGGGGTTCGAACACCATATATTTT.

This chain joins TRBV5-4 and TRBJ2-1; 7 positions agree with TRBD1. This CDR3 contains 15 residues. Germline V lookup: CDR1 SGHNT, CDR2 YYREEE (reference sequence). The ends lost 5 bases at V and 8 bases at J; junction bases unmatched: 13. DNA for the CDR3: TGTGCCAGCAGTTTTCCGGGACAGTCTATGGATGAGCAGTTCTTC. This translates into CASSFPGQSMDEQFF.

The CDR3 DNA reads TGTGCTAGTGCCCGGGACTGGAACTATGGCTACACCTTC. Amino acids: CASARDWNYGYTF. V is TRBV12-5 and J is TRBJ1-2, with TRBD1 as a possible D gene (5 bases). The CDR3 runs 13 residues. Germline V lookup: CDR1 LGHNT, CDR2 FRNRAP. Deletions cut 7 bases from V and 2 bases from J, with 11 bases between.

V is TRBV5-6 and J is TRBJ2-2, with 8 positions matching TRBD2. Germline CDR1 reads SGHDT; CDR2 reads YYEEEE. This CDR3 is 15 amino acids long. Unmatched junction bases numbered 2, after V lost 3 bases and J lost 1 base. CDR3 residues: CASSSLAVNTGELFF. For the CDR3, the DNA is TGTGCCAGCAGCTCACTAGCGGTGAACACCGGGGAGCTGTTTTTT.

The J gene is TRBJ2-7, the V gene TRBV7-2; weak D call: TRBD2 (6 bases). Germline values: CDR1 SGHTA, CDR2 FQGNSA. Trimming cost V 0 bases and J 0 bases, with 15 bases left between them. The CDR3 consists of 17 residues. In DNA form, the CDR3 reads TGTGCCAGCAGCTTAGCCCAATCTAGCGTGAGCTCCTACGAGCAGTACTTC. This gives the protein CASSLAQSSVSSYEQYF. The full variable domain, rest sourced from reference TRBV7-2 and TRBJ2-7, is GAGVSQSPSNKVTEKGKDVELRCDPISGHTALYWYRQSLGQGLEFLIYFQGNSAPDKSGLPSDRFSAERTGGSVSTLTIQRTQQEDSAVYLCASSLAQSSVSSYEQYFGPGTRLTVT.

The chain carries TRBV6-5 and TRBJ1-2; a possible D gene is TRBD1 (5 bases). V gave up 5 bases and J gave up 8 bases, with 15 bases separating them. Germline CDR1 is MNHEY and CDR2 is SVGAGI. The CDR3 is made up of 13 amino acids. In DNA form, the CDR3 reads TGTGCCAGCAGTCCCCTTGGGGGGTCGGGCTACACCTTC. Protein sequence: CASSPLGGSGYTF.

This clone was recorded once. The chain recombines TRBV7-7 with TRBJ2-3; 7 nucleotides line up with TRBD2. The CDR3 contains 15 residues. Germline V CDR1 and CDR2: SSHAT, FNYEAQ (reference sequence). The ends lost 3 bases at V and 1 base at J; junction bases unmatched: 4. The CDR3 region has the DNA TGTGCCAGCAGCTTTGGTCTAGCGGGCACAGATACGCAGTATTTT. This translates into CASSFGLAGTDTQYF.

The chain employs TRBV5-6 and TRBJ2-2; 8 bases fit TRBD1. CDR1 is SGHDT and CDR2 is YYEEEE in the germline V gene. V lost 3 bases and J lost 7; bases outside the gene matches: 5. The CDR3 is 14 residues long. CDR3 residues: CASSSTGAGGELFF. CDR3 DNA: TGTGCCAGCAGCTCGACAGGGGCTGGCGGGGAGCTGTTTTTT.

V and J are TRBV7-6 and TRBJ2-5; 15 nucleotides match TRBD2. The CDR3 is made up of 17 amino acids. Unmatched junction bases numbered 6, after V lost 5 bases and J lost 2 bases. Looked up from germline, CDR1 is SGHVS and CDR2 is FNYEAQ. The DNA of the CDR3 is TGTGCCAGCAGCATTGGGACTAGCGGGGGGTATCAAGAGACCCAGTACTTC. Residues: CASSIGTSGGYQETQYF.

The chain couples TRBV3-1 (or the pseudogene TRBV3-2) to TRBJ2-1; a weak D match, TRBD1 (5 bases). The germline V gene has CDR1 LGHDT and CDR2 YNNKEL (reference sequence). CDR3 size: 15 residues. V was clipped by 0 bases and J by 12 bases, with 18 bases between them. This CDR3 is CASSQDPPPGFRQFF. DNA for the CDR3: TGTGCCAGCAGCCAAGATCCCCCCCCAGGGTTTAGGCAGTTCTTC.

This chain uses TRBV9 with TRBJ1-5; possible D gene TRBD1, 6 bases. The CDR3 loop spans 14 amino acids. Germline CDR1 SGDLS, CDR2 YYNGEE. V lost 2 bases and J 6 bases, leaving 12 bases between the germline ends. This CDR3 is CASSVGQIGQPQHF. In DNA, the CDR3 is TGTGCCAGCAGCGTCGGACAGATAGGTCAGCCCCAGCATTTT.

CDR3 sequence reads: CASISDNTNYGYTF. The CDR3 region has the DNA TGCGCCAGCATTTCGGACAACACTAACTATGGCTACACCTTC. The chain combines TRBV10-1 with TRBJ1-2, with D perhaps matching TRBD1 (5 bases). Trimming shortened V by 7 bases and J by 0 bases, and 12 bases separated the two germline ends. Germline V gene data show CDR1 as WNHNN and CDR2 as SYGVQD (reference sequence). The CDR3 sequence is 14 residues long.

This clone turned up a few times. V and J are TRBV19 and TRBJ2-7, with D unclear. Germline CDR1 and CDR2: LNHDA and SQIVND (reference sequence). This CDR3 has 15 residues. V was pared by 2 bases and J by 2 bases, with 13 bases between. CDR3 residues: CASSIKVDITYEQYF. CDR3 sequence (DNA): TGTGCCAGTAGTATAAAGGTAGACATTACCTACGAGCAGTACTTC.

This clone is a singleton in its sample. The chain is built from TRBV6-5 and TRBJ1-1, with a tentative D call TRBD1 (5 bases). Germline V gene sequence: CDR1 MNHEY, CDR2 SVGAGI. Trimming removed 3 bases at V and 7 bases at J, with 15 bases between. There are 14 residues in the CDR3. The CDR3 DNA is TGTGCCAGCAGTTATGCCCCGGGGGGACGTGAAGCTTTCTTT. It translates to CASSYAPGGREAFF.